What follows are 27 T cell receptor beta chains derived from one specimen sequenced in a study of blood T cell repertoires in COVID-19. Generated by immunoSEQ multiplex PCR, the TCRdb table keeps only in-frame clones and is missing some. The sample contains over 70,000 clones, roughly four fifths of which appear only once. Source material: peripheral blood. Receptors originate from a man aged 55-75 years with acute or convalescent COVID-19.

The chain combines TRBV3-1 (or the pseudogene TRBV3-2) with TRBJ1-1, with D perhaps TRBD1 (5 bases). CDR3 length: 11 residues. Germline V gives CDR1 LGHDT, CDR2 YNNKEL (reference sequence). Deletions cut 8 bases from V and 7 bases from J, with 11 bases between. The DNA for the CDR3 is TGTGCCAGCCCCGTTCAGGGTGAAGCTTTCTTT. It specifies CASPVQGEAFF.

The V call is TRBV9, the J call TRBJ2-5; tentatively, D is TRBD2 (6 bases). This CDR3 is 14 amino acids long. V was shortened by 1 base and J by 2 bases, with 9 bases between the two germline ends. Germline values: CDR1 SGDLS, CDR2 YYNGEE. This CDR3 reads CASSVKGTQETQYF. CDR3 bases: TGTGCCAGCAGCGTAAAGGGGACTCAAGAGACCCAGTACTTC.

The genes are TRBV28 and TRBJ2-3, with TRBD2 matching 14 bases. Germline loops: CDR1 MDHEN, CDR2 SYDVKM. The CDR3 length is 17 residues. V lost 5 bases to trimming and J lost 5 bases; unmatched junction nucleotides: 9. The CDR3 coding sequence is TGTGCCAGCAGTGCCTCGGGACTAGCGGGAGTGATAGATACGCAGTATTTT. It is translated as CASSASGLAGVIDTQYF.

This clone has a single count. This chain uses TRBV27 with TRBJ2-3, with TRBD2 identical over 10 bases. Germline CDR1 MNHEY, CDR2 SMNVEV (reference sequence). Trimming took 7 bases from V and 0 from J; bases not matched to a gene: 10. The CDR3 extends over 17 amino acids. DNA of the CDR3: TGTGCCAGCACGGGACTCTTAGCGGGAGGTAGCACAGATACGCAGTATTTT. Translation: CASTGLLAGGSTDTQYF.

V is TRBV19 and J is TRBJ2-2, with a weak D call TRBD2 (5 bases). The germline V gene has CDR1 LNHDA and CDR2 SQIVND (reference sequence). V was trimmed by 1 base and J by 5 bases, leaving 11 bases between them. There are 15 residues in the CDR3. The CDR3 region is CASSIGGRRTGELFF. The CDR3 DNA reads TGTGCCAGTAGTATAGGAGGGAGAAGGACCGGGGAGCTGTTTTTT.

The CDR3 region is CASSSTGEHEKLFF. Here the CDR3 DNA reads TGCGCCAGCAGCTCGACAGGGGAGCATGAAAAACTGTTTTTT. The chain is built from TRBV5-1 and TRBJ1-4; 8 bases are shared with TRBD1. Germline V gene data show CDR1 as SGHRS and CDR2 as YFSETQ. Trimming cost V 3 bases and J 6 bases; bases outside gene matches: 4. CDR3 length: 14 amino acids. The full variable domain, its missing parts supplied by reference TRBV5-1 and TRBJ1-4, is KAGVTQTPRYLIKTRGQQVTLSCSPISGHRSVSWYQQTPGQGLQFLFEYFSETQRNKGNFPGRFSGRQFSNSRSEMNVSTLELGDSALYLCASSSTGEHEKLFFGSGTQLSVL.

This chain joins TRBV7-8 and TRBJ1-4; 10 nucleotides align to TRBD1. Looked up from germline, CDR1 is SGHVS and CDR2 is FQNEAQ. The CDR3 runs 14 residues. The V gene end was trimmed by 2 bases and the J gene end by 13 bases; junction bases not matched to a gene: 7. In nucleotides, the CDR3 is TGTGCCAGCAGCTTACTAACCGGGACAGGGGTACTGTTTTTT. It specifies CASSLLTGTGVLFF.

This chain uses TRBV19 with TRBJ2-1; TRBD1 might be the D (6 bases). CDR3 length: 15 residues. CDR1 is LNHDA, CDR2 SQIVND, per germline (reference sequence). Trimming cost V 1 base and J 9 bases, with 16 bases left between them. The CDR3 DNA is TGTGCCAGTAGTATAGCAAGGGACCGCAGGGGTGAGCAGTTCTTC. Translated: CASSIARDRRGEQFF.

This rearrangement joins TRBV5-6 to TRBJ2-5; TRBD1 matches at 12 bases. Trimming cost V 2 bases and J 5 bases; bases outside gene matches: 7. Per germline, CDR1 SGHDT and CDR2 YYEEEE. This CDR3 is built from 16 residues. CDR3 sequence: CASSLSGTGGRETQYF. The CDR3 bases are TGTGCCAGCAGCTTATCTGGGACAGGGGGCCGGGAGACCCAGTACTTC. The full variable domain, completed using reference TRBV5-6 and TRBJ2-5, is DAGVTQSPTHLIKTRGQQVTLRCSPKSGHDTVSWYQQALGQGPQFIFQYYEEEERQRGNFPDRFSGHQFPNYSSELNVNALLLGDSALYLCASSLSGTGGRETQYFGPGTRLLVL.

V is TRBV19 and J is TRBJ1-5, with 9 bases that match TRBD1. Germline CDR1 is LNHDA and CDR2 is SQIVND (reference sequence). The CDR3 loop spans 13 amino acids. The V segment lost 11 bases and the J segment 4 bases; nucleotides outside the gene matches: 6. The CDR3 DNA is TGTGCCTCAGGGGGGACAGGGAATCAGCCCCAGCATTTT. Translating gives CASGGTGNQPQHF.

The chain combines TRBV24-1 with TRBJ2-5; 7 positions match TRBD1. Trimming cost V 3 bases and J 5 bases; bases outside gene matches: 8. Germline V lookup: CDR1 KGHDR, CDR2 SFDVKD. The CDR3 runs to 15 residues. The CDR3, as DNA: TGTGCCACCAGTGATCCGACAGGGAGTGGGGAGACCCAGTACTTC. Translating it yields CATSDPTGSGETQYF.

This clone was counted once. The V call is TRBV5-1, the J call TRBJ1-2; the D gene is possibly TRBD1 (6 bases). This CDR3 is built from 14 residues. Germline lookup yields CDR1 SGHRS and CDR2 YFSETQ. The germline V and J ends were trimmed by 4 bases and 5 bases, with 15 bases remaining between them. The DNA for the CDR3 is TGCGCCAGCAGCATCGAATCAGGGGATTATGGCTACACCTTC. Its protein product is CASSIESGDYGYTF.

This clone was seen just once. The rearrangement uses TRBV28 and TRBJ1-5; 8 nucleotides align to TRBD1. Trimming took 6 bases from V and 5 from J; bases not matched to a gene: 3. CDR1 MDHEN and CDR2 SYDVKM come from the germline V gene. The CDR3 extends over 13 amino acids. The CDR3 DNA sequence: TGTGCCAGCAGCGGACAGGGACATCAGCCCCAGCATTTT. It encodes CASSGQGHQPQHF.

This chain uses TRBV19 with TRBJ2-7, with a weak D call TRBD2 (6 bases). The CDR3 totals 14 residues. V shed 9 bases and J shed 6 bases, with 21 bases lying between them. Germline CDR1 is LNHDA and CDR2 is SQIVND (reference sequence). The CDR3, as DNA: TGTGCCAGCGCCACGGACCTCGTCGGGGGCGAGCAGTACTTC. This sequence encodes CASATDLVGGEQYF. The full variable domain, in which reference TRBV19 and TRBJ2-7 provide the parts outside the CDR3, is DGGITQSPKYLFRKEGQNVTLSCEQNLNHDAMYWYRQDPGQGLRLIYYSQIVNDFQKGDIAEGYSVSREKKESFPLTVTSAQKNPTAFYLCASATDLVGGEQYFGPGTRLTVT.

This clone was seen a single time. The J gene is TRBJ2-6, the V gene TRBV24-1; D is unresolved. V shed 1 base and J shed 10 bases, with 10 bases lying between them. This CDR3 is built from 14 residues. Germline CDR1 KGHDR, CDR2 SFDVKD. As DNA, the CDR3 is TGTGCCACCAGTGATTTAAGGCACGGGAACGTCCTGACTTTC. This codes for CATSDLRHGNVLTF.

This rearrangement joins TRBV7-2 to TRBJ2-3, with D possibly TRBD2 on 6 matching bases. This CDR3 has 14 amino acids. The germline V gene has CDR1 SGHTA and CDR2 FQGNSA. The germline V and J ends were trimmed by 5 bases and 10 bases, with 19 bases remaining between them. CDR3 sequence reads: CASSPGASATAQYF. CDR3 bases: TGTGCCAGCAGCCCTGGGGCTAGCGCCACCGCGCAGTATTTT.

V and J are TRBV7-9 and TRBJ1-1; no reliable D call. V lost 4 bases and J lost 11, with 20 bases in between. The CDR3 runs to 14 residues. The germline gives CDR1 SEHNR, CDR2 FQNEAQ (reference sequence). The CDR3: CASSSPRVALGAFF. The CDR3 coding sequence is TGTGCCAGCAGCTCGCCTCGGGTCGCCCTTGGGGCTTTCTTT.

CDR3 DNA sequence: TGTGCCAGCACTGGAAGAGGGAGCACAGATACGCAGTATTTT. Its protein is CASTGRGSTDTQYF. The rearrangement uses TRBV28 and TRBJ2-3, with D possibly TRBD2 on 5 matching bases. This CDR3 spans 14 amino acids. V was pared by 7 bases and J by 0 bases, with 11 bases between. Germline CDR1 and CDR2: MDHEN and SYDVKM.

The chain joins TRBV30 to TRBJ2-5; 7 bases match TRBD2. The CDR3 runs 13 residues. Germline lookup yields CDR1 GTSNPN and CDR2 SVGIG (reference sequence). With 4 bases clipped from V and 5 bases from J, the junction kept 7 bases outside the gene matches. The CDR3 here is CAWMGGRSETQYF. In DNA, the CDR3 is TGTGCCTGGATGGGGGGGAGGTCCGAGACCCAGTACTTC.

The gene calls are TRBV30 and TRBJ2-1; 7 bases align to TRBD1. Germline V gene data show CDR1 as GTSNPN and CDR2 as SVGIG (reference sequence). CDR3 length: 15 amino acids. With 4 bases clipped from V and 5 bases from J, the junction kept 11 bases outside the gene matches. The chain's CDR3 is CAWNFKGAGNNEQFF. For the CDR3, the DNA is TGTGCCTGGAACTTCAAGGGGGCCGGCAACAATGAGCAGTTCTTC.

The chain has TRBV6-5 and TRBJ1-6; tentatively, D is TRBD1 (5 bases). CDR3 length equals 15 residues. Trimming cost V 2 bases and J 9 bases, with 14 bases left between them. Germline V lookup: CDR1 MNHEY, CDR2 SVGAGI. CDR3 bases: TGTGCCAGCAGTTACATGTGGGGGGGGATTTCACCCCTCCACTTT. This encodes CASSYMWGGISPLHF.

The rearrangement joins TRBV24-1 to TRBJ2-1; 12 nucleotides align to TRBD2. Germline CDR1 reads KGHDR; CDR2 reads SFDVKD. The CDR3 runs 16 residues. V was clipped by 2 bases and J by 8 bases; unmatched bases: 6. CDR3 in DNA: TGTGCCACCAGTGATTCGCTAGCGGGGGGGCTAGATGAGCAGTTCTTC. It specifies CATSDSLAGGLDEQFF.

This chain joins TRBV19 and TRBJ1-5; the match to TRBD1 covers 7 bases. CDR3 length: 14 residues. CDR1 LNHDA and CDR2 SQIVND come from the germline V gene (reference sequence). V lost 6 bases, J lost 3 bases, and 5 bases stayed unmatched. CDR3 in DNA: TGTGCCAGTAGCCTAACAGGGGCCAATCAGCCCCAGCATTTT. Translating it yields CASSLTGANQPQHF.

This clone has a single count. This sequence joins TRBV9 and TRBJ2-1; no firm D call. In germline, CDR1 is SGDLS, CDR2 YYNGEE. This CDR3 contains 12 residues. Trimming removed 4 bases at V and 8 bases at J, with 10 bases between. This chain's CDR3 is CASSSPRYEQFF. The CDR3 DNA follows: TGTGCCAGCAGCTCACCCCGGTATGAGCAGTTCTTC.

The chain joins TRBV2 to TRBJ1-6, with 9 bases aligning to TRBD1. CDR3 length: 15 residues. Losses at the gene ends were 8 bases for V and 6 bases for J; bases not matched to a gene: 8. The germline CDR1 and CDR2 sequences are SNHLY and FYNNEI. CDR3 in amino acids: CASGGRTGANSPLHF. CDR3 sequence (DNA): TGTGCCAGCGGGGGCCGGACAGGGGCTAATTCACCCCTCCACTTT.

The rearrangement links TRBV6-6 to TRBJ2-2; 8 positions agree with TRBD1. V dropped 4 bases and J dropped 4; count of bases not matched to a gene: 8. From germline, CDR1 is MNHNY and CDR2 SVGAGI (reference sequence). There are 16 residues in the CDR3. This CDR3 reads CASSLLQGGSTGELFF. CDR3 in DNA: TGTGCCAGCAGTTTACTACAGGGGGGCTCCACCGGGGAGCTGTTTTTT.

The V gene is TRBV7-9, the J gene TRBJ2-1, with 10 bases aligning to TRBD1. J lost 6 bases, V lost 5 bases, and 10 bases had no gene match. This CDR3 is built from 16 residues. CDR1 SEHNR and CDR2 FQNEAQ come from the germline V gene (reference sequence). The CDR3 here is CASSPWTGGTSNEQFF. CDR3 bases: TGTGCCAGCAGCCCCTGGACAGGGGGAACCTCCAATGAGCAGTTCTTC.